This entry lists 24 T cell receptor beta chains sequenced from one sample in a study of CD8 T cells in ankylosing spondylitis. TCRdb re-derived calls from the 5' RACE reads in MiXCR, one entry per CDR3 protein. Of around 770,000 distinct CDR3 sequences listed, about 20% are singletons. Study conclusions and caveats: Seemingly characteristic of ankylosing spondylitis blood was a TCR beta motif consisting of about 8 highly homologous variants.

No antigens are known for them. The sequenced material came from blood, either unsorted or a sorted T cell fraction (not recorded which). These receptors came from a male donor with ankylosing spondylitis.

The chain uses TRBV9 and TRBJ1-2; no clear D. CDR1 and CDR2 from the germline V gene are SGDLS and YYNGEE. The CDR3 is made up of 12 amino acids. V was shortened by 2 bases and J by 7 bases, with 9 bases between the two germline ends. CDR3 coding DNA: TGTGCCAGCAGCGTCGGAAAGGGTGGCTACACCTTC. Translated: CASSVGKGGYTF.

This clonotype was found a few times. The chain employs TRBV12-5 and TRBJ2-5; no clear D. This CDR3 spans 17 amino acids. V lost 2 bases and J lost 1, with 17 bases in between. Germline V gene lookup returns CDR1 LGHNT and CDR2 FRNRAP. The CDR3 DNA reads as TGTGCTAGTGGTTTGTACCGCCTAGATCGGACCCAAGAGACCCAGTACTTC. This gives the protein CASGLYRLDRTQETQYF.

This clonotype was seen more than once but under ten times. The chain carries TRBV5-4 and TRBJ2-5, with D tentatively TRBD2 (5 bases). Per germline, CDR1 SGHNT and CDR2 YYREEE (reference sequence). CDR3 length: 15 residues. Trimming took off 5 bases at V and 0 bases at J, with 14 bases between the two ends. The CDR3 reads CASSPRADHQETQYF. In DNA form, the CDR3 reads TGTGCCAGCAGTCCCCGAGCGGACCACCAAGAGACCCAGTACTTC.

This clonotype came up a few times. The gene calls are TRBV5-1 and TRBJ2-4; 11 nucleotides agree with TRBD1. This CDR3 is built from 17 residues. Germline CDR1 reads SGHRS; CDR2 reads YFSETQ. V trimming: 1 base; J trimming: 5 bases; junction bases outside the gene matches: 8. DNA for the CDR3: TGCGCCAGCAGCTTGCCCGGGACAGGGGGGCCACAAAACATTCAGTACTTC. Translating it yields CASSLPGTGGPQNIQYF.

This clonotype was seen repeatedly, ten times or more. The CDR3 here is CASSHRTSVNYEQYF. The CDR3 DNA reads TGTGCCAGCTCACACCGGACTAGCGTCAACTACGAGCAGTACTTC. The gene calls are TRBV18 and TRBJ2-7; 9 nucleotides match TRBD2. CDR3 size: 15 residues. Trimming at V came to 4 bases and at J to 3 bases, leaving 7 bases not matched to a gene. CDR1 is KGHSH, CDR2 LQKENI, per germline.

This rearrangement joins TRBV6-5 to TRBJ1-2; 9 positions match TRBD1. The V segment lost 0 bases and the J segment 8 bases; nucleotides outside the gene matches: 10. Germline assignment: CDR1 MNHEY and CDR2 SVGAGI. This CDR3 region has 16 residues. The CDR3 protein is CASSYSGGQGTRGYTF. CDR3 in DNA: TGTGCCAGCAGTTACTCGGGGGGACAGGGCACTCGGGGCTACACCTTC.

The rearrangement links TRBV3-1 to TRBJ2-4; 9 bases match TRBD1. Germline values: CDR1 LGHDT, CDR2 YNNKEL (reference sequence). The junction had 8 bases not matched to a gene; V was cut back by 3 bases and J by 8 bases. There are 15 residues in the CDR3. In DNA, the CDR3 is TGTGCCAGCAGCCAGTGGGGGACAGGGATGGACATTCAGTACTTC. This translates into CASSQWGTGMDIQYF. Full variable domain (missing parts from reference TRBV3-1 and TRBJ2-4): DTAVSQTPKYLVTQMGNDKSIKCEQNLGHDTMYWYKQDSKKFLKIMFSYNNKELIINETVPNRFSPKSPDKAHLNLHINSLELGDSAVYFCASSQWGTGMDIQYFGAGTRLSVL.

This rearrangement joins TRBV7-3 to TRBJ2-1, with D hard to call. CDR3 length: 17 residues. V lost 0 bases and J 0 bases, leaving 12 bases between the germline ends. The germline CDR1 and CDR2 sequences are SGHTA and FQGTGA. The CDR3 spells CASSLTSGGSSYNEQFF. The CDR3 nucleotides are TGTGCCAGCAGCTTAACGTCCGGCGGTAGCTCCTACAATGAGCAGTTCTTC.

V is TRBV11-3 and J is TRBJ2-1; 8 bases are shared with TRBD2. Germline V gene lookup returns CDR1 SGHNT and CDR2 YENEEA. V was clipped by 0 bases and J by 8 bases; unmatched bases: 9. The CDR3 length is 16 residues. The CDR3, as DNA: TGTGCCAGCAGCTTAGATGTGGGTAGCGGGGATCATGAGCAGTTCTTC. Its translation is CASSLDVGSGDHEQFF.

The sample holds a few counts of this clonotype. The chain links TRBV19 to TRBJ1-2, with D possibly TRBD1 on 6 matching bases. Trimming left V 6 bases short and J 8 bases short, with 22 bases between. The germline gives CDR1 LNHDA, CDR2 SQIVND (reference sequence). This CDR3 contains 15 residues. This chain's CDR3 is CASRKTGEQLGGYTF. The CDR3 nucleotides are TGTGCCAGTAGGAAGACAGGAGAGCAACTCGGGGGCTACACCTTC. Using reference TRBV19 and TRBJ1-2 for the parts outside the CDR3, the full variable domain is DGGITQSPKYLFRKEGQNVTLSCEQNLNHDAMYWYRQDPGQGLRLIYYSQIVNDFQKGDIAEGYSVSREKKESFPLTVTSAQKNPTAFYLCASRKTGEQLGGYTFGSGTRLTVV.

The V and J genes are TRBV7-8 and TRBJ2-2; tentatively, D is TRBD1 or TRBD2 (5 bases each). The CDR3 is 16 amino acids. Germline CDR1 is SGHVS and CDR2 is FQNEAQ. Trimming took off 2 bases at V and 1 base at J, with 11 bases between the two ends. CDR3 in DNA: TGTGCCAGCAGCTTATTTGGGACCATGAACACCGGGGAGCTGTTTTTT. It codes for CASSLFGTMNTGELFF.

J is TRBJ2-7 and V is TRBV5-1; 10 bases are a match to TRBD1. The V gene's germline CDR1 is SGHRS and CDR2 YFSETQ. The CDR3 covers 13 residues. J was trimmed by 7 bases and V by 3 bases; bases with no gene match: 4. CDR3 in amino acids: CASSWTGGSEQYF. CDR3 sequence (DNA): TGCGCCAGCAGCTGGACAGGGGGGAGTGAGCAGTACTTC.

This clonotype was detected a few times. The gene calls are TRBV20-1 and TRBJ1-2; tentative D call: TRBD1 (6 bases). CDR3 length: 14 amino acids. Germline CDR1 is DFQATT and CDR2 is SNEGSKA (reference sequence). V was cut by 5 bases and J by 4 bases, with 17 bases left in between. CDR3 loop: CSAPGPGQVYGYTF. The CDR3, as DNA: TGCAGTGCTCCCGGGCCGGGACAAGTCTATGGCTACACCTTC.

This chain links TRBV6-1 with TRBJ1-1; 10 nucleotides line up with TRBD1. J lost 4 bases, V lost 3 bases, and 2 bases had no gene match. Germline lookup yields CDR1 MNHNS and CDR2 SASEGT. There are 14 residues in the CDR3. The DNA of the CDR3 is TGTGCCAGCAGTGAGGGACAGGGGCTCACTGAAGCTTTCTTT. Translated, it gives CASSEGQGLTEAFF.

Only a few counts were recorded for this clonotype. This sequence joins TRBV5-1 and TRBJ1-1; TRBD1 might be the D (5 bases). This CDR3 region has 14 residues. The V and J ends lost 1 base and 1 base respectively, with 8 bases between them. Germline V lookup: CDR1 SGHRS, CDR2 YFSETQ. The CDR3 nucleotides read TGCGCCAGCAGCTTGCCGGGGACGAACACTGAAGCTTTCTTT. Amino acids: CASSLPGTNTEAFF.

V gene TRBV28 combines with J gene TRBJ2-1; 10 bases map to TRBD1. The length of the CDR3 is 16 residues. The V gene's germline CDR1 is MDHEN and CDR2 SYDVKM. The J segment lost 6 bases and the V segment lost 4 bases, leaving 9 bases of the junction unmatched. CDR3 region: CASSSLGGTGVNEQFF. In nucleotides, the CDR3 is TGTGCCAGCAGTTCCCTCGGCGGGACAGGGGTCAATGAGCAGTTCTTC.

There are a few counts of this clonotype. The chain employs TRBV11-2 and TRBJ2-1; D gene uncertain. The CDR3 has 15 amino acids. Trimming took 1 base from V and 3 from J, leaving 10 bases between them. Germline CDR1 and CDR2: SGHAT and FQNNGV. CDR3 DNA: TGTGCCAGCAGCTTAGGGGTATCAGACTACAATGAGCAGTTCTTC. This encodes CASSLGVSDYNEQFF.

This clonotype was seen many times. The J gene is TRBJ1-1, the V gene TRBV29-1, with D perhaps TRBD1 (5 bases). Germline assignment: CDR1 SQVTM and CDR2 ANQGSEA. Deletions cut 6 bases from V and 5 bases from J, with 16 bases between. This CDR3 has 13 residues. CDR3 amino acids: CSVSGPLGTEAFF. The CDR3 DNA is TGCAGCGTGTCGGGGCCGCTGGGGACTGAAGCTTTCTTT.

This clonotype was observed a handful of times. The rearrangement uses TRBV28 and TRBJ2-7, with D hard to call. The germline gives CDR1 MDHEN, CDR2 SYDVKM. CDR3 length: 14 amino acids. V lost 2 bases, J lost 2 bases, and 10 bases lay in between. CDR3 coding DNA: TGTGCCAGCAGTTTAAGGACGGTGGCCTACGAGCAGTACTTC. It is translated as CASSLRTVAYEQYF.

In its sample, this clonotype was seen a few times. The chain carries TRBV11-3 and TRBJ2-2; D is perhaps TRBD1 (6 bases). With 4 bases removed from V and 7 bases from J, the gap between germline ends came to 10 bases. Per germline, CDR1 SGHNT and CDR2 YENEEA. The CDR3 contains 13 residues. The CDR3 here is CASSSGEFGELFF. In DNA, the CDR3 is TGTGCCAGCAGCTCAGGGGAATTCGGGGAGCTGTTTTTT.

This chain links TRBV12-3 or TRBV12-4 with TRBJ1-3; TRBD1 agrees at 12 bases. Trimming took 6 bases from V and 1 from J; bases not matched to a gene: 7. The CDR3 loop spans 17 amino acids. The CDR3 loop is CASRTPGQGASGNTIYF. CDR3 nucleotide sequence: TGTGCCAGCAGAACCCCGGGACAGGGGGCTTCTGGAAACACCATATATTTT.

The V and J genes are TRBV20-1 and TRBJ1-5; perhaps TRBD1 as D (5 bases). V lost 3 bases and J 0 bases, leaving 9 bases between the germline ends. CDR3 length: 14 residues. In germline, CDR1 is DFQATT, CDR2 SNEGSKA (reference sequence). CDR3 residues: CSASGAYSNQPQHF. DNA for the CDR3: TGCAGTGCTAGTGGGGCTTATAGCAATCAGCCCCAGCATTTT.

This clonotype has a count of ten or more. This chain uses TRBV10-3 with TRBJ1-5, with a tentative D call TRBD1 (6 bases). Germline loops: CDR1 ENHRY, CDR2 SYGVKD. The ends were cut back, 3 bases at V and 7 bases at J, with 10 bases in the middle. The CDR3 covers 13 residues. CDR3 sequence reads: CAISDRGGQPQHF. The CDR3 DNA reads TGTGCCATCAGTGACAGGGGCGGGCAGCCCCAGCATTTT.

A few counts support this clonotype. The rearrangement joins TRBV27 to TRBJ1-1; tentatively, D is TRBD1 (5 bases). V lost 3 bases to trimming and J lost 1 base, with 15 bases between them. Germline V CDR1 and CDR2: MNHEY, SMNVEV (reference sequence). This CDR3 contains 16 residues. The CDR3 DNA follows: TGTGCCAGCAGTTTCCAAGAGGGGCGTCCGAACACTGAAGCTTTCTTT. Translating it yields CASSFQEGRPNTEAFF.